The sample holds a few counts of the clone carrying this T cell receptor (beta chain). The antigen is not known. The entry originates in a study of T cell responses to AZD1222 COVID-19 vaccine. Germline lookup yields CDR1 DFQATT and CDR2 SNEGSKA (reference sequence). The length of the CDR3 is 14 residues. V was cut by 3 bases and J by 0 bases, with 11 bases left in between. Here immunoSEQ multiplex PCR was the method, and the copy in TCRdb shows in-frame clones only, minus some. Of roughly 95,000 clones in the sample, 80% to 95% are singletons; the top ten hold less than 4%. Study results and limitations: Baseline seropositivity characterized only a handful of AZD1222 recipients. Possibly, clonal diversity was underestimated; donors were largely white British and included more females.

Sequences were derived from peripheral blood, sampled 28 days after the second AZD1222 dose. This chain connects TRBV20-1 to TRBJ1-1; tentative D call: TRBD1 (5 bases). The clonotype was recovered from an adult who received the AZD1222 COVID-19 vaccine. The CDR3, as DNA: TGCAGTGCTAGTTCCCAGGGCATGAACACTGAAGCTTTCTTT. This sequence encodes CSASSQGMNTEAFF.